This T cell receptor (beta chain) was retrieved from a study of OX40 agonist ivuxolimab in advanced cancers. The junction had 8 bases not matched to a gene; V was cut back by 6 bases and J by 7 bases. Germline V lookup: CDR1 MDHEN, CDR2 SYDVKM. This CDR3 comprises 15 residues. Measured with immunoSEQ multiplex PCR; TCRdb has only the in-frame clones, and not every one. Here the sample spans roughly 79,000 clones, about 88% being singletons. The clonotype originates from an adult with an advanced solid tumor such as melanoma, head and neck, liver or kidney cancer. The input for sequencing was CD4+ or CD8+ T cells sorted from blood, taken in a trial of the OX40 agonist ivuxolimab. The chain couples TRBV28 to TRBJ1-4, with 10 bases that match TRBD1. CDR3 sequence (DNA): TGTGCCAGCAGCGCCCGGACAGGGGGAGGTGAAAAACTGTTTTTT. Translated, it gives CASSARTGGGEKLFF.